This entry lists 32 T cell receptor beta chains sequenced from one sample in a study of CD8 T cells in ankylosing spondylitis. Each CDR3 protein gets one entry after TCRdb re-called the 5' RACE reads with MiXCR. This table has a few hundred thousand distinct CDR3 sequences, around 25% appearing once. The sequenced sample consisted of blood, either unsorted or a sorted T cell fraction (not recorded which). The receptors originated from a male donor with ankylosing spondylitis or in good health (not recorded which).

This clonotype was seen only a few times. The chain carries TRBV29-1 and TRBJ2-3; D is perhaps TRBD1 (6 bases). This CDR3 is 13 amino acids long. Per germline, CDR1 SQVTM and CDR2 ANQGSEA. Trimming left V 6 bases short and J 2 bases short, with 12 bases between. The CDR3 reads CSVAGQITDTQYF. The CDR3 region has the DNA TGCAGCGTGGCCGGACAGATCACAGATACGCAGTATTTT.

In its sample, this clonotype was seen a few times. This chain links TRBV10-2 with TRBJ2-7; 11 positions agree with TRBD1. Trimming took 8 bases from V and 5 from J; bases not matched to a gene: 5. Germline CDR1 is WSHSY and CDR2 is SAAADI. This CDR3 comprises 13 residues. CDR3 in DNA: TGCGCCAGCGGGGACAGGGGGTTGAACGAGCAGTACTTC. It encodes CASGDRGLNEQYF.

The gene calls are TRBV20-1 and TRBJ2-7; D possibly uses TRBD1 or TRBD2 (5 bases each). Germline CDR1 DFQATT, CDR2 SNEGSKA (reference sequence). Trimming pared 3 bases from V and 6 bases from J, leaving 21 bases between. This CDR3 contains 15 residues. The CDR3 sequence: CSARRGDVLSSEQYF. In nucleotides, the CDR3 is TGCAGTGCTAGGAGAGGGGACGTCCTATCGAGCGAGCAGTACTTC.

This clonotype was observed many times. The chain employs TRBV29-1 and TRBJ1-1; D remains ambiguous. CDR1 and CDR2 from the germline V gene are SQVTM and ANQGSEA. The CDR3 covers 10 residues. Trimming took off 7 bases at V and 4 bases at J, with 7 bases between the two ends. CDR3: CSGYSTEAFF. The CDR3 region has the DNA TGCAGCGGATACAGCACTGAAGCTTTCTTT.

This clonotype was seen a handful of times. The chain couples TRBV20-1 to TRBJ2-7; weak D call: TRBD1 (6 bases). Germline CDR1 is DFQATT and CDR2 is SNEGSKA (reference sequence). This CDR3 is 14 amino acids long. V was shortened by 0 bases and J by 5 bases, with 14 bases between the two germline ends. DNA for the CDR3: TGCAGTGCTAGAGATGGCAGGGGTGGCGACGAGCAGTACTTC. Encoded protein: CSARDGRGGDEQYF.

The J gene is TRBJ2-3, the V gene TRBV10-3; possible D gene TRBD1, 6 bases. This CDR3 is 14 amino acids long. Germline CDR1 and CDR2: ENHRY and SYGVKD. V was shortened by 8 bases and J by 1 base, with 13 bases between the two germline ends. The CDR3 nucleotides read TGTGCCATCGGAAGGGCAGGGGGCACAGATACGCAGTATTTT. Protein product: CAIGRAGGTDTQYF.

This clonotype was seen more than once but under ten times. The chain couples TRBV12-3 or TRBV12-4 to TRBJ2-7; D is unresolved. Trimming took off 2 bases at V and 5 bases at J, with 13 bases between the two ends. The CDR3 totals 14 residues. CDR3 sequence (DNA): TGTGCCAGCAGTTTACCTCGAGTGGGCCACGAGCAGTACTTC. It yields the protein CASSLPRVGHEQYF.

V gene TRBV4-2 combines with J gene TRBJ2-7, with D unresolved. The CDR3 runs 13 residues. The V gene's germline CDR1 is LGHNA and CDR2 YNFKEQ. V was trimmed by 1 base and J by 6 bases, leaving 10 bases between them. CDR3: CASSQAADGEQYF. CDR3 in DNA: TGTGCCAGCAGCCAAGCGGCCGACGGCGAGCAGTACTTC.

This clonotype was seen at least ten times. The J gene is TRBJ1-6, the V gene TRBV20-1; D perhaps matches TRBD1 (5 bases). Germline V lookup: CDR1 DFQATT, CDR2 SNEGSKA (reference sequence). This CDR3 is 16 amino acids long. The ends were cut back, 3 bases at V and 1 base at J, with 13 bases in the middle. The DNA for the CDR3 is TGCAGTGCTAGGTCGGAGGACACATCCTATAATTCACCCCTCCACTTT. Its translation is CSARSEDTSYNSPLHF.

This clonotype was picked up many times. In DNA, the CDR3 is TGTGCCAGCAGCGACACCGGGGAGCTGTTTTTT. Encoded protein: CASSDTGELFF. The chain has TRBV6-5 and TRBJ2-2; D uncertain. The V end was cut by 6 bases, the J end by 3 bases, with 2 bases between. This CDR3 has 11 residues. The germline V gene encodes CDR1 MNHEY and CDR2 SVGAGI.

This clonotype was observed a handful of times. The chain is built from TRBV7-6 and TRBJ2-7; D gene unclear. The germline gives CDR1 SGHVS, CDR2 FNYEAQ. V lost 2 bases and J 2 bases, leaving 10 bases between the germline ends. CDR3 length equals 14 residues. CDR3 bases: TGTGCCAGCAGCTTAAGGGCAGGAACCTACGAGCAGTACTTC. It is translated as CASSLRAGTYEQYF.

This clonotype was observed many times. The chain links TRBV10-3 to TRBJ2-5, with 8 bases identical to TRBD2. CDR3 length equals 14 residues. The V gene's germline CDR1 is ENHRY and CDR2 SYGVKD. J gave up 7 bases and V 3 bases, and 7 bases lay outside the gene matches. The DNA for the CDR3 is TGTGCCATCAGTGATAGCGGGGAGGTGCGGACCCAGTACTTC. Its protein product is CAISDSGEVRTQYF.

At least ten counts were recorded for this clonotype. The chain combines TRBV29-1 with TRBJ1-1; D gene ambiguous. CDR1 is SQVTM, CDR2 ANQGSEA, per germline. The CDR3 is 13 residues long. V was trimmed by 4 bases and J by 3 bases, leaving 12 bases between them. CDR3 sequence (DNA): TGCAGCGTTGCGGCAGAATTGGACACTGAAGCTTTCTTT. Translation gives CSVAAELDTEAFF.

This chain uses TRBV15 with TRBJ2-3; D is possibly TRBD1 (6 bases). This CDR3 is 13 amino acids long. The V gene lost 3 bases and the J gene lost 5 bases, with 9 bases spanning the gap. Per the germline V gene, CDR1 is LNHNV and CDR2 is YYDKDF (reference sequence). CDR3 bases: TGTGCCACCAGCAGCCGCAGGGGAGATACGCAGTATTTT. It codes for CATSSRRGDTQYF.

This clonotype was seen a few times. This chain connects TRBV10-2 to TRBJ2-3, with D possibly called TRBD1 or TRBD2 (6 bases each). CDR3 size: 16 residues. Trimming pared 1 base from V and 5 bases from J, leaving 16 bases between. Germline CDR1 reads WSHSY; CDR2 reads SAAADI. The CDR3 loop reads CASSEWLGRGGDTQYF. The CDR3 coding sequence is TGCGCCAGCAGTGAGTGGTTGGGCAGGGGAGGAGATACGCAGTATTTT.

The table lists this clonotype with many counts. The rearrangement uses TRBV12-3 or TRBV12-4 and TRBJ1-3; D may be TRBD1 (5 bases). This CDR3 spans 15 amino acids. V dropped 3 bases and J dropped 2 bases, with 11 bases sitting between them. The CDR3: CASSLLGGTGNTIYF. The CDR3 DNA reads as TGTGCCAGCAGTTTGCTTGGGGGTACTGGAAACACCATATATTTT.

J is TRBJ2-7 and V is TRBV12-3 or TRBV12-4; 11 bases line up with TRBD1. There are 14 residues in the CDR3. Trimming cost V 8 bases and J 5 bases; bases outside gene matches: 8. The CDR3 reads CASVPGQGANEQYF. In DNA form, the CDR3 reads TGTGCCAGCGTTCCCGGACAGGGGGCAAACGAGCAGTACTTC.

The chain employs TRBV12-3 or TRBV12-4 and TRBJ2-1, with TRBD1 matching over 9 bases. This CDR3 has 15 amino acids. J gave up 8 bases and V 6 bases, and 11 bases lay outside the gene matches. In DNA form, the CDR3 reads TGTGCCAGCAGCCGCGGGACAGGGATTCGCTATGAGCAGTTCTTC. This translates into CASSRGTGIRYEQFF.

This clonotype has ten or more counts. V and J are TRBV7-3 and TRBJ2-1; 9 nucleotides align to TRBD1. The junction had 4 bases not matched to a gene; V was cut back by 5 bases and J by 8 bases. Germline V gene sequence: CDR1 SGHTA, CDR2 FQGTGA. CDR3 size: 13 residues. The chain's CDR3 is CASSGGQGHEQFF. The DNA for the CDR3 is TGTGCCAGCAGCGGGGGACAGGGCCATGAGCAGTTCTTC.

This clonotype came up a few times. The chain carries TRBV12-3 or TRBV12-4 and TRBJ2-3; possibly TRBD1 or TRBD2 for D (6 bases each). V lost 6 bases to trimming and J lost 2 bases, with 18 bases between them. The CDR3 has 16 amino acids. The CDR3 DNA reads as TGTGCCAGCAGAATAAGGGGGGCCTTATTCACAGATACGCAGTATTTT. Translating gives CASRIRGALFTDTQYF.

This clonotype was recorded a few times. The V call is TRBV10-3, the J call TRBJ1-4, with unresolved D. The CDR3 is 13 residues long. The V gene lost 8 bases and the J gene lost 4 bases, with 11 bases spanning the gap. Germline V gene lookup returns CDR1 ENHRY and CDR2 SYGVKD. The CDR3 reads CAIRGGSNEKLFF. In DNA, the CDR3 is TGTGCCATCCGGGGAGGGAGTAATGAAAAACTGTTTTTT.

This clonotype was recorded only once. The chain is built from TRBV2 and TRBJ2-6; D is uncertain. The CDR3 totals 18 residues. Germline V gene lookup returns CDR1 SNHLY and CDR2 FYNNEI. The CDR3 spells CTFSPRQVPSWKANVLTF. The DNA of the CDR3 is TGTACCTTCAGTCCCCGGCAGGTACCCTCCTGGAAGGCCAACGTCCTGACTTTC. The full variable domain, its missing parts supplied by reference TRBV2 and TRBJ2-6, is EPEVTQTPSHQVTQMGQEVILRCVPISNHLYFYWYRQILGQKVEFLVSFYNNEISEKSEIFDDQFSVERPDGSNFTLKIRSTKLEDSAMYFCTFSPRQVPSWKANVLTFGAGSRLTVL.

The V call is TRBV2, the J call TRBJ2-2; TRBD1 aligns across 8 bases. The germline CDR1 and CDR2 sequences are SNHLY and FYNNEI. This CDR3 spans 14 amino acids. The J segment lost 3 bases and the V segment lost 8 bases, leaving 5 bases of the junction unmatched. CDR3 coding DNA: TGTGCCAGCTTAATACAGGGGGACACCGGGGAGCTGTTTTTT. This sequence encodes CASLIQGDTGELFF.

In nucleotides, the CDR3 is TGTGCCATCAGTGAACGACAGGGGGCTGAAGCTTTCTTT. Its translation: CAISERQGAEAFF. The rearrangement uses TRBV10-3 and TRBJ1-1, with TRBD1 identical over 9 bases. The V segment lost 3 bases and the J segment 6 bases; nucleotides outside the gene matches: 2. CDR1 and CDR2 (germline): ENHRY, SYGVKD. CDR3 size: 13 residues.

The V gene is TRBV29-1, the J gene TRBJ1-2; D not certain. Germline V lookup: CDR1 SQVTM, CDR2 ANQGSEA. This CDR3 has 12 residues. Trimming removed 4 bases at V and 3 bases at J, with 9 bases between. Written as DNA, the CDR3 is TGCAGCGTTGGTAGGGCAGACTATGGCTACACCTTC. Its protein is CSVGRADYGYTF.

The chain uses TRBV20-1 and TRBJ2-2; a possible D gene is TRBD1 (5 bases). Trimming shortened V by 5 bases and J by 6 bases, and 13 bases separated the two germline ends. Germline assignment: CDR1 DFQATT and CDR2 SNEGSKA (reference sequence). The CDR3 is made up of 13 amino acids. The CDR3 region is CSAEIRGAGELFF. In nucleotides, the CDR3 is TGCAGTGCTGAGATTAGGGGTGCCGGGGAGCTGTTTTTT.

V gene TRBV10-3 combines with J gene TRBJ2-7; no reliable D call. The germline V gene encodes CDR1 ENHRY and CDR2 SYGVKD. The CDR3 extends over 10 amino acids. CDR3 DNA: TGTGGGGCGCGAGAAGCACAGCAGTACTTC. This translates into CGAREAQQYF.

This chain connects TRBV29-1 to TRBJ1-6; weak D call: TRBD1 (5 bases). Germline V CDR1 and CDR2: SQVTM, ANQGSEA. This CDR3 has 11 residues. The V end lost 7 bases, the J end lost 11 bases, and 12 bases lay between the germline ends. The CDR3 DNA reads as TGCAGCGGGGGGGACGGGGCACCCCTCCACTTT. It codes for CSGGDGAPLHF.

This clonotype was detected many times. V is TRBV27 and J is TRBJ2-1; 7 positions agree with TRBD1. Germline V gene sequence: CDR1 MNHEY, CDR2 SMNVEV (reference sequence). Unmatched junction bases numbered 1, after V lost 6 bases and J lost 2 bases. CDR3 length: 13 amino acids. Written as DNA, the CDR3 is TGTGCCAGCAGACAGGGGACCTACAATGAGCAGTTCTTC. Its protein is CASRQGTYNEQFF.

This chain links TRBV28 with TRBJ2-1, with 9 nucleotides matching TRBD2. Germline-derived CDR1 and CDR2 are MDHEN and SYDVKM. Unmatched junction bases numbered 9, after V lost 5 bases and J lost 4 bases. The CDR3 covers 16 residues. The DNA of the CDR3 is TGTGCCAGCAGTGCCCCCACTAGCGGGCAGTACAATGAGCAGTTCTTC. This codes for CASSAPTSGQYNEQFF.

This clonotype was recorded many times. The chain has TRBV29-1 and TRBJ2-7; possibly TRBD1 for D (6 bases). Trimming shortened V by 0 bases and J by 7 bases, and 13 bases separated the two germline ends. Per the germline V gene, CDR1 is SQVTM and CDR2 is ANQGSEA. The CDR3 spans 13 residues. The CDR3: CSVEDQGTHEQYF. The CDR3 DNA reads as TGCAGCGTTGAAGATCAGGGGACGCATGAGCAGTACTTC.

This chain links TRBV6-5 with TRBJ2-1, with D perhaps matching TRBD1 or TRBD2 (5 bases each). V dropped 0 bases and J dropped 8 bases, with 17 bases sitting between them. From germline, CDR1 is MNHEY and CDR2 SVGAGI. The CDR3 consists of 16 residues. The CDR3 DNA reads TGTGCCAGCAGTTACTCCCCGGGACCCACGGCATATGAGCAGTTCTTC. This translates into CASSYSPGPTAYEQFF.